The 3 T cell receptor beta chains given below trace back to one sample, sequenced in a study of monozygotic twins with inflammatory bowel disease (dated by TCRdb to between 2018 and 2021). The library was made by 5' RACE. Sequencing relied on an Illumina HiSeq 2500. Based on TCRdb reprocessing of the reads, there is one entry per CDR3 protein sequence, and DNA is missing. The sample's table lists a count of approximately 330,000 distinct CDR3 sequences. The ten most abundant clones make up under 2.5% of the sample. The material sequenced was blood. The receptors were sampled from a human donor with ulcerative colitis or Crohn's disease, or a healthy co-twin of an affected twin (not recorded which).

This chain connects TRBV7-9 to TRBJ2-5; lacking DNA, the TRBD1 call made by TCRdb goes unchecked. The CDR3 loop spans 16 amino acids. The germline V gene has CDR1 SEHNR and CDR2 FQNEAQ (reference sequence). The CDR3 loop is CASSLVDRAPQETQYF.

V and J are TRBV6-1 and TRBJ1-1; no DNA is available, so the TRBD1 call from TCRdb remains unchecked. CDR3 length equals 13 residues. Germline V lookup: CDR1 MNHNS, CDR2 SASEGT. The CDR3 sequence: CASSREKGTEAFF.

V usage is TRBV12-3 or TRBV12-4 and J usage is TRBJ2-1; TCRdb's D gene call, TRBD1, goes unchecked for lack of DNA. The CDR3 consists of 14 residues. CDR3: CASLLTHTGIGQFF.